The source of this T cell receptor beta chain is a study of cytomegalovirus exposure and HLA in healthy donors. V was clipped by 1 base and J by 4 bases, with 16 bases between them. Germline V gene data show CDR1 as KGHSH and CDR2 as LQKENI. CDR3 length: 16 amino acids. As for this clone: Its specificity is not known.

Primers for the PCR totalled 60 Vbeta and 13 Jbeta. The table came from immunoSEQ multiplex PCR; TCRdb's copy has only in-frame clones and leaves some out. The sample lists about 150,000 clones; approximately 71% were seen once. General study findings and limits: In a later analysis, a missense DCLRE1C variant was linked to TCR beta V- and J-gene trimming.

The origin of this receptor is a man aged 30 to 39 in good health and CMV-seronegative. The specimen was PBMCs. This chain links TRBV18 with TRBJ1-1; TRBD1 is a possible D gene (5 bases). The CDR3: CASSPRYDSVRTEAFF. CDR3 DNA sequence: TGTGCCAGCTCACCACGGTATGACAGCGTACGCACTGAAGCTTTCTTT.